This T cell receptor beta chain is from a study of neurological immune-mediated disorders. TCRdb re-called the 5' RACE reads with MiXCR, one entry per CDR3 protein. The sample lists some 78,000 distinct CDR3 sequences, 4% to 6% seen once, with 2% to 2.5% in the top ten. This clonotype was seen repeatedly, ten times or more. The receptor's source is a woman aged 30 to 39 with multiple sclerosis. Material: PBMCs.

CDR3 sequence: CASSHNGLQETQYF. In DNA form, the CDR3 reads TGTGCCAGCAGCCATAACGGCCTTCAAGAGACCCAGTACTTC. The J gene is TRBJ2-5, the V gene TRBV7-2; no definite D call. The CDR3 has 14 amino acids. V was pared by 5 bases and J by 2 bases, with 12 bases between. Per germline, CDR1 SGHTA and CDR2 FQGNSA.